The clone carrying this T cell receptor (beta chain) was seen a handful of times. The antigen remains undetermined. The data were obtained in a study of beta chain features in type 1 diabetes. Study conclusions and caveats: Researchers reported that naive, central memory and Treg TCRB repertoires appeared more similar in patients than in healthy donors. Sequencing from cDNA could over-represent high-TCR-expressing cells.

The entirety of the isolated RNA underwent reverse transcription, so expressed TCRB transcripts were sequenced. TCRdb keeps only in-frame clones here, not all; method: immunoSEQ multiplex PCR. The sample carries 310,000 or so clones, 9.5% to 11% recorded once. Looked up from germline, CDR1 is SGHTA and CDR2 is FQGTGA. The CDR3 is 13 amino acids. V trimming: 3 bases; J trimming: 5 bases; junction bases outside the gene matches: 2. V gene TRBV7-3 combines with J gene TRBJ2-5; TRBD2 matches 8 bases. The sample taken for sequencing was naive CD4+ T cells from blood. The clonotype was recovered from a woman aged 25 to 39 in good health. The DNA for the CDR3 is TGTGCCAGCAGCTTTAGCGGGATGGAGACCCAGTACTTC. Translated, it gives CASSFSGMETQYF.